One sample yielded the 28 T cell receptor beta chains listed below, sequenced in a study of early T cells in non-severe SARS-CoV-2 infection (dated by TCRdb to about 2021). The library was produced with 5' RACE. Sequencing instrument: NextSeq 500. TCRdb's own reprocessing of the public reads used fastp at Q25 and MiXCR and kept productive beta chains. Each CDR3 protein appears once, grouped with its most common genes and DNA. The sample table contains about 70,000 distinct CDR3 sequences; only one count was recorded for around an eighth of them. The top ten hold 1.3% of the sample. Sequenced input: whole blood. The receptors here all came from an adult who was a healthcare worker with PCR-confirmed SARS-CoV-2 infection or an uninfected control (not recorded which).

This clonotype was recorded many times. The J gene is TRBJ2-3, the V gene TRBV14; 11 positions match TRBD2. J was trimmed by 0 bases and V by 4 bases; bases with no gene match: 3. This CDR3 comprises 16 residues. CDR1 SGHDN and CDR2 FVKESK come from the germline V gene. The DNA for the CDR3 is TGTGCCAGCAGCCGCCGACTAGCGGGGAGCACAGATACGCAGTATTTT. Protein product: CASSRRLAGSTDTQYF. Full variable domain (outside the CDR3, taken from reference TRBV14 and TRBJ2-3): EAGVTQFPSHSVIEKGQTVTLRCDPISGHDNLYWYRRVMGKEIKFLLHFVKESKQDESGMPNNRFLAERTGGTYSTLKVQPAELEDSGVYFCASSRRLAGSTDTQYFGPGTRLTVL.

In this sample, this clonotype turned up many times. The CDR3 DNA is TGTGCCAGCTCATGGACGAATACAGATACGCAGTATTTT. It translates to CASSWTNTDTQYF. The V call is TRBV18, the J call TRBJ2-3; no clear D. The V gene's germline CDR1 is KGHSH and CDR2 LQKENI. The CDR3 is 13 residues long. V was cut by 5 bases and J by 3 bases, with 9 bases left in between. Looking up the rest from reference TRBV18 and TRBJ2-3 gives the full variable domain: NAGVMQNPRHLVRRRGQEARLRCSPMKGHSHVYWYRQLPEEGLKFMVYLQKENIIDESGMPKERFSAEFPKEGPSILRIQQVVRGDSAAYFCASSWTNTDTQYFGPGTRLTVL.

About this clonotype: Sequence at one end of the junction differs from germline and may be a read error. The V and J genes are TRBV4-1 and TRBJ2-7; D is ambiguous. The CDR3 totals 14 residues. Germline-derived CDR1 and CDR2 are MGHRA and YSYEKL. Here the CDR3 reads CASNQGFRSYEQYF. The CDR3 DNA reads TGCGCCAGCAACCAAGGGTTTAGGTCCTACGAGCAGTACTTC.

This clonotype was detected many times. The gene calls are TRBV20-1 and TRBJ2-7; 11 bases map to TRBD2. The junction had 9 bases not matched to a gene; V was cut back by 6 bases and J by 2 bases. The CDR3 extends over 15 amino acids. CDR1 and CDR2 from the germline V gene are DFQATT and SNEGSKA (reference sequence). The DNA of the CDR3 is TGCAGTGCGGGGAAGCTAGCGGGAGGCCCCTACGAGCAGTACTTC. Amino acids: CSAGKLAGGPYEQYF.

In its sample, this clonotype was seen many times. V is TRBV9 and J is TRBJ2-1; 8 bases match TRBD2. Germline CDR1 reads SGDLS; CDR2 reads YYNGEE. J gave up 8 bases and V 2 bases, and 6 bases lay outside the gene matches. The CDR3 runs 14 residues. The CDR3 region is CASSVGLEAHEQFF. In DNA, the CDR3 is TGTGCCAGCAGCGTGGGACTAGAGGCGCATGAGCAGTTCTTC.

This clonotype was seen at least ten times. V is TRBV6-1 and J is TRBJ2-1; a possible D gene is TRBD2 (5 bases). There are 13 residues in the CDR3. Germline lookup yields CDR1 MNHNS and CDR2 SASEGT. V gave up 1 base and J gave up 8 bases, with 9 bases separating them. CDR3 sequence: CASSEVAGDEQFF. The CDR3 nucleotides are TGTGCCAGCAGTGAAGTAGCCGGGGATGAGCAGTTCTTC.

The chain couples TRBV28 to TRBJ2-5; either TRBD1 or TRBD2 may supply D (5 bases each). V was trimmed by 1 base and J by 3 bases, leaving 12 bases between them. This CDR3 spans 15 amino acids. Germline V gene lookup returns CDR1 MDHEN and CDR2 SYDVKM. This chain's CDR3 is CASSLSLGVEETQYF. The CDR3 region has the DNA TGTGCCAGCAGTTTATCCTTGGGGGTCGAAGAGACCCAGTACTTC. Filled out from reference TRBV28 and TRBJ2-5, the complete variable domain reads DVKVTQSSRYLVKRTGEKVFLECVQDMDHENMFWYRQDPGLGLRLIYFSYDVKMKEKGDIPEGYSVSREKKERFSLILESASTNQTSMYLCASSLSLGVEETQYFGPGTRLLVL.

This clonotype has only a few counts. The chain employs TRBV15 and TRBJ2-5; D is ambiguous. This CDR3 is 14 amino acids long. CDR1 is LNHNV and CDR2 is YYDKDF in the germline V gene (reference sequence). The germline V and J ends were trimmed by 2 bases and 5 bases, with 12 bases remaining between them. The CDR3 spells CATSRPSTRETQYF. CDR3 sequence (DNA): TGTGCCACCAGCAGACCCTCCACTCGGGAGACCCAGTACTTC.

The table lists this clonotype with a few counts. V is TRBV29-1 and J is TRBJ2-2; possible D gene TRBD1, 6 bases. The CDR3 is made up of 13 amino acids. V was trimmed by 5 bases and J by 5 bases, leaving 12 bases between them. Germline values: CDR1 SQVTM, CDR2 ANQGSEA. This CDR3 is CSVRVQGTGELFF. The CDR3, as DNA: TGCAGCGTTAGAGTACAGGGAACCGGGGAGCTGTTTTTT.

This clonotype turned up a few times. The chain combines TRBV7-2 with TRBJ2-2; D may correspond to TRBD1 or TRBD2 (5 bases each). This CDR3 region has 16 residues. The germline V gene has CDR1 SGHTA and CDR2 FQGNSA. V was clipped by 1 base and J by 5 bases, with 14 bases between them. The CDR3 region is CASSLGGRTVTGELFF. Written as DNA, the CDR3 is TGTGCCAGCAGCTTAGGGGGCCGGACTGTAACCGGGGAGCTGTTTTTT.

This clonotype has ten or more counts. The CDR3 sequence is CASSFLEKAEAFF. CDR3 DNA sequence: TGTGCCAGCAGTTTCCTCGAGAAGGCTGAAGCTTTCTTT. The chain recombines TRBV27 with TRBJ1-1; D unclear. Germline lookup yields CDR1 MNHEY and CDR2 SMNVEV (reference sequence). V gave up 3 bases and J gave up 6 bases, with 11 bases separating them. This CDR3 has 13 residues.

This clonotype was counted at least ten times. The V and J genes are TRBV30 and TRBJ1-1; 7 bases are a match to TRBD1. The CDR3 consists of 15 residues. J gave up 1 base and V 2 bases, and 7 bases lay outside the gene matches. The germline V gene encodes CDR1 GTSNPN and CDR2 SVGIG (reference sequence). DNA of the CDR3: TGTGCCTGGAGTACCCCCGGGACAGAGAACACTGAAGCTTTCTTT. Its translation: CAWSTPGTENTEAFF.

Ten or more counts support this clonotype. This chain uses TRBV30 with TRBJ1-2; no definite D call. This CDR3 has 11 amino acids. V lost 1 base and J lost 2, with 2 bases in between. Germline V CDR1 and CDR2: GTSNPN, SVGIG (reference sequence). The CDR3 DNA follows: TGTGCCTGGAGTGAAAACTATGGCTACACCTTC. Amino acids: CAWSENYGYTF.

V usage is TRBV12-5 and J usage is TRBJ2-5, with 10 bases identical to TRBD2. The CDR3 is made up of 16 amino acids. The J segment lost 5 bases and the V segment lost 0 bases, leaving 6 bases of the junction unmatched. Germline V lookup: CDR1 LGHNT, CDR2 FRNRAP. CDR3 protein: CASGLVFTSGKETQYF. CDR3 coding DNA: TGTGCTAGTGGTTTGGTCTTCACTAGCGGGAAGGAGACCCAGTACTTC.

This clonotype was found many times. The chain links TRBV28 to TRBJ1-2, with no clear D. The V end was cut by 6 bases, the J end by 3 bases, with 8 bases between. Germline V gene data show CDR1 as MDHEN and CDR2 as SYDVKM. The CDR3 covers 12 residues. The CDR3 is CASRPSDYGYTF. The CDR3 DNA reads TGTGCCAGCAGACCAAGTGACTATGGCTACACCTTC.

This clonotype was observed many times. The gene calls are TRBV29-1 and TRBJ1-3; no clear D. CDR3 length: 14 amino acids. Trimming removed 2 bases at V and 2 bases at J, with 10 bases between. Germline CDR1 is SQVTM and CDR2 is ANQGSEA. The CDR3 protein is CSVERREAGNTIYF. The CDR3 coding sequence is TGCAGCGTTGAAAGGAGGGAGGCTGGAAACACCATATATTTT.

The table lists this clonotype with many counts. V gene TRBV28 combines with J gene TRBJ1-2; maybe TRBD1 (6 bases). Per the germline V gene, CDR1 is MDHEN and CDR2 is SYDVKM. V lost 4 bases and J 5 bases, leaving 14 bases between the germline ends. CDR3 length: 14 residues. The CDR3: CASSSTGPPYGYTF. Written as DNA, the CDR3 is TGTGCCAGCAGTTCCACAGGGCCGCCTTATGGCTACACCTTC.

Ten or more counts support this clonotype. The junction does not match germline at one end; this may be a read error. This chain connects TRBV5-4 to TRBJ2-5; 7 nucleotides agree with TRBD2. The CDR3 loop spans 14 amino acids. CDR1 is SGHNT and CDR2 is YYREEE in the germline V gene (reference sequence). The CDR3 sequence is CASTLAGVRETQYF. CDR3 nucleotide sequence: TGTGCCAGCACCTTGGCGGGGGTACGCGAGACCCAGTACTTC.

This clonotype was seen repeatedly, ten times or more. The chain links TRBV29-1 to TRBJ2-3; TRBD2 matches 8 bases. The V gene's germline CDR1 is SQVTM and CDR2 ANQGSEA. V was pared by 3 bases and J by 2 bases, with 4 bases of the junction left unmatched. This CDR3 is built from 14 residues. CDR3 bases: TGCAGCGTTGAGGGACTAGAGACCACAGATACGCAGTATTTT. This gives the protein CSVEGLETTDTQYF.

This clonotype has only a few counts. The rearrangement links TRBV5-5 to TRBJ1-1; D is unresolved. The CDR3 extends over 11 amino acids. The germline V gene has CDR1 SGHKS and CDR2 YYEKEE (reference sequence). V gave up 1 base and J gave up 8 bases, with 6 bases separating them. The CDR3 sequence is CASSLRSEAFF. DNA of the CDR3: TGTGCCAGCAGCTTGAGGTCCGAAGCTTTCTTT. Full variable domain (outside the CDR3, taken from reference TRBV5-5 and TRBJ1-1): DAGVTQSPTHLIKTRGQQVTLRCSPISGHKSVSWYQQVLGQGPQFIFQYYEKEERGRGNFPDRFSARQFPNYSSELNVNALLLGDSALYLCASSLRSEAFFGQGTRLTVV.

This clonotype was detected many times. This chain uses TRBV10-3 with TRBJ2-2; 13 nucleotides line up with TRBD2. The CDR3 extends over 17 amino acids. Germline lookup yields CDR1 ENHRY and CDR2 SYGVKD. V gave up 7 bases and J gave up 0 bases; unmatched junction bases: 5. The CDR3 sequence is CAIKVGLAGPNTGELFF. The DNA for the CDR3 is TGTGCCATCAAGGTGGGACTAGCGGGACCGAACACCGGGGAGCTGTTTTTT.

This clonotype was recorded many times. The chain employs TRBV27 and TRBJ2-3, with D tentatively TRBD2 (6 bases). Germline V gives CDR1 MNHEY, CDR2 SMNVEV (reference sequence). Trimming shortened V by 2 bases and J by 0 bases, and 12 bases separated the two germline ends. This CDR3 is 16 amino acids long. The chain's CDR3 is CASSLRPSVSTDTQYF. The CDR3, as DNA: TGTGCCAGCAGTTTAAGGCCTAGCGTTAGCACAGATACGCAGTATTTT.

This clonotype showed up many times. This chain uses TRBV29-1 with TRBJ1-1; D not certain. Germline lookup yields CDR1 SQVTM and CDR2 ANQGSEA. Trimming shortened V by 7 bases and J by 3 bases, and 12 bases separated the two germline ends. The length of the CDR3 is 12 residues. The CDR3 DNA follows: TGCAGCGCGGCCCGGCAGGACACTGAAGCTTTCTTT. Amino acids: CSAARQDTEAFF.

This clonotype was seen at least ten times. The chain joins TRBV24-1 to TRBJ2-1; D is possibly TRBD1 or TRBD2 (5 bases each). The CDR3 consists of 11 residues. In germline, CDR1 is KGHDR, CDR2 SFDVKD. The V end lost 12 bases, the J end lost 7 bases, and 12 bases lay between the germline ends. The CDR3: CAAGEGNEQFF. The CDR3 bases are TGTGCCGCGGGCGAGGGGAATGAGCAGTTCTTC.

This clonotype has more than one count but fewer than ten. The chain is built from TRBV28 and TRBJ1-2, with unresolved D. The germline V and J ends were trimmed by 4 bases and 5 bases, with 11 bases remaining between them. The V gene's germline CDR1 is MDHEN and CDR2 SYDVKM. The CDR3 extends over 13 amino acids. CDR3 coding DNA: TGTGCCAGCAGTTGGTATTCGAATTATGGCTACACCTTC. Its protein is CASSWYSNYGYTF.

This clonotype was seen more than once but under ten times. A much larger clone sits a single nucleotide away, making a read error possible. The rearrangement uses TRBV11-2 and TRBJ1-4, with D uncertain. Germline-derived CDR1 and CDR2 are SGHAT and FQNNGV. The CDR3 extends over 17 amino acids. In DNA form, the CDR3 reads TGTGTCAGCAGCCGGCTGGGCTTGGTCCAAGGACGAGAAAAACTGTTTTTT. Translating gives CVSSRLGLVQGREKLFF.

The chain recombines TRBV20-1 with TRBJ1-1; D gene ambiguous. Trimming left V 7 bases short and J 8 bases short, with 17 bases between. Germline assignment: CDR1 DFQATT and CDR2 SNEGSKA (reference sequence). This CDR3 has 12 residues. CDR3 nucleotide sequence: TGCAGTGTTGAGGACCCCGCGTCGGAAGCTTTCTTT. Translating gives CSVEDPASEAFF.

The CDR3 region has the DNA TGTGCCAGCACACAGCGGGAGAATATCAATGAGCAGTTCTTC. Translating it yields CASTQRENINEQFF. This chain connects TRBV28 to TRBJ2-1; TRBD2 agrees at 8 bases. The junction had 8 bases not matched to a gene; V was cut back by 7 bases and J by 6 bases. This CDR3 comprises 14 residues. CDR1 MDHEN and CDR2 SYDVKM come from the germline V gene.